These T cell receptor beta chains were read from a single sample in a study of T cell responses to AZD1222 COVID-19 vaccine. Profiling relied on immunoSEQ multiplex PCR, and the TCRdb table lists in-frame clones only, not all of them. In the table there are more than 110,000 clones, about 90% of which are singletons. The sample in question was peripheral blood, obtained 28 days after the second AZD1222 dose. The source is an adult who received the AZD1222 COVID-19 vaccine. Each CDR3 is given without its conserved first and last residue. The order of the fields is clone size, V gene, J gene, CDR3 protein. For some rows the clone size is stated as once, few or many, or as a class when expanded; others skip it.

>NA|TRBV30|TRBJ1-6
ASGSGGAENSPLH
>NA|TRBV2|TRBJ2-5
ASGPSGLQGETQY
>NA|TRBV27|TRBJ2-7
ASSLTGTYEQY
>NA|TRBV24-1|TRBJ2-1
ATSDFKRNEQF
>NA|TRBV19|TRBJ1-3
ASSIRVDSGNTIY
>NA|TRBV18|TRBJ1-1
ASSPPGLTGNTEAF
>NA|TRBV10-2|TRBJ2-7
ASSVQLAVYEQY
>few|TRBV3-1/TRBV3-2|TRBJ2-7
ASSQVWFSRGIYEQY
>NA|TRBV7-9|TRBJ2-1
ASSLPAGAYNEQF
>NA|TRBV5-1|TRBJ1-1
ASSAGPTNTEAF
>NA|TRBV19|TRBJ2-1
ASSQGQINEQF
>NA|TRBV18|TRBJ2-7
ASSPGLAGDEQY
>NA|TRBV28|TRBJ2-7
ASSLGQGALFEQY
>NA|TRBV7-8|TRBJ1-3
ASSLAGANSGNTIY
>NA|TRBV6-5|TRBJ2-1
ASSYSIADYFNEQF
>NA|TRBV2|TRBJ1-4
ASKAGQGEEKLF
>NA|TRBV29-1|TRBJ1-2
SVGGNRGGMNGYT
>NA|TRBV10-2|TRBJ1-5
ASSVGQRNQPQH
>NA|TRBV10-3|TRBJ1-2
ASSRTDYGYT
>NA|TRBV30|TRBJ2-7
AWRKWVGVSYEQY
>few|TRBV30|TRBJ2-1
AWSNAGTSGNNEQF
>NA|TRBV9|TRBJ1-5
ASSEGLVTNQPQH
>NA|TRBV28|TRBJ1-2
ASRTQGAGGYT
>NA|TRBV2|TRBJ1-6
ASSPTSVRSNSPLH
>once|TRBV30|TRBJ2-1
AWTREGTPSNEQF
>once|TRBV7-9|TRBJ1-5
ASRPGTGGHQPQH
>NA|TRBV30|TRBJ2-2
AWSVVAAGELF
>once|TRBV5-5|TRBJ1-1
ASSFLSRDTEAF
>once|TRBV28|TRBJ1-2
ASYRGGDMFGYT
>NA|TRBV28|TRBJ2-1
ASSYTKRGLNYNEQF
>NA|TRBV6-1|TRBJ1-5
ASSEDGLIWPQH
>NA|TRBV9|TRBJ2-7
ASSVAASATSGEQY